This TCR beta chain was documented in a study of cytotoxic CD8 clonotypes in ibrutinib-treated CLL. For the study at large: Productive templates averaged about 230,000 per sample, and productive rearrangements 85,000 to 100,000. Study outcomes and limitations: Clonality climbed at ibrutinib response, then dropped toward baseline at progression. Clonality measured at baseline exceeded age-matched healthy donors, tracking circulating CD8+ T-cell counts. Public clonotypes (which were uncommon) either contracted or remained stable on treatment.

This clone came up a few times. What it binds is not known. Produced via immunoSEQ multiplex PCR; TCRdb's table is partial and in-frame only. The sample contains 35,000 to 45,000 clones, approximately 48% of which appear only once. This CDR3 has 14 amino acids. Per germline, CDR1 MGHDK and CDR2 SYGVNS. The V gene lost 5 bases and the J gene lost 1 base, with 11 bases spanning the gap. The specimen was PBMCs, collected before ibrutinib treatment. The chain employs TRBV25-1 and TRBJ2-5; D is ambiguous. This clonotype originated in a human donor with chronic lymphocytic leukemia. Written as DNA, the CDR3 is TGTGCCAGCAGTCCCTCGGACGGCCAAGAGACCCAGTACTTC. Translated, it gives CASSPSDGQETQYF.